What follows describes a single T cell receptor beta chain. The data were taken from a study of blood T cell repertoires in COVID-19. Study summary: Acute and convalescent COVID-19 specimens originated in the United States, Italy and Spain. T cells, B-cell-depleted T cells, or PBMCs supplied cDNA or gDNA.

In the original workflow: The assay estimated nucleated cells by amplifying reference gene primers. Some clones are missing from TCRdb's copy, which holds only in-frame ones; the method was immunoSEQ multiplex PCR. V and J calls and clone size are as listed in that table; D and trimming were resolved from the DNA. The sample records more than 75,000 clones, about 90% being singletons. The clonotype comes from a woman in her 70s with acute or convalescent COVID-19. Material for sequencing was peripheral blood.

This CDR3 is CASSLDSPYEQYF. The CDR3, as DNA: TGTGCCAGCAGCTTGGACAGCCCCTACGAGCAGTACTTC. This chain links TRBV7-9 with TRBJ2-7, with D maybe TRBD1 (6 bases). V lost 3 bases, J lost 2 bases, and 8 bases lay in between. CDR1 and CDR2 (germline): SEHNR, FQNEAQ (reference sequence). The CDR3 length is 13 residues.